This T cell receptor beta chain was profiled in a study of CD8 T cells in ankylosing spondylitis. TCRdb passed the 5' RACE reads through MiXCR, listing each CDR3 protein once. This sample has 220,000 or so distinct CDR3 sequences, with around 16% found just once. Study-level results: Clones that were linked to disease were CD8+ and were relatively rare in peripheral blood. Ankylosing spondylitis blood seemed to carry a telltale TCR beta motif made of about 8 highly homologous variants.

This clonotype was found a few times. Its antigen is unknown. The CDR3 loop spans 16 amino acids. Trimming took 4 bases from V and 4 from J; bases not matched to a gene: 8. Germline-derived CDR1 and CDR2 are MNHEY and SMNVEV (reference sequence). The sequencing input was blood, either unsorted or a sorted T cell fraction (not recorded which). The sequence came from a male donor with ankylosing spondylitis. V gene TRBV27 combines with J gene TRBJ2-2; 8 nucleotides align to TRBD1. Here the CDR3 reads CASSYLQGATTGELFF. For the CDR3, the DNA is TGTGCCAGCAGTTACCTCCAGGGGGCGACCACCGGGGAGCTGTTTTTT.